This is a list of T cell receptor beta chains from one sample in a study of CD4 T cells in relation to SARS-CoV-2 and coronaviruses. Assay: immunoSEQ multiplex PCR; the TCRdb copy retains only in-frame clones and omits some. The sample contains tens of thousands of clones, about 78% of which appear only once. Their specific antigens are unknown. Sequencing was done on a sample of CD4+ T cells from PBMCs, cultured in vitro. The receptor source for this set is a human donor in good health. Both conserved end residues are part of each CDR3. Part of the rows lack a size; the others show once, few, many or a class for expanded clones.

V: TRBV7-2
size: -
length: 15
CDR3: CASSLTDTSIRGYTF

V: TRBV5-1
size: -
length: 16
CDR3: CASSLGGTGVNNEQFF

V: TRBV4-2
size: -
length: 18
CDR3: CASSHTWAGTGQNTEAFF

V: TRBV9
size: -
length: 17
CDR3: CASSVGGVPDRTYGYTF

V: TRBV6-5
size: -
length: 15
CDR3: CASRTGTGDYNEQFF

V: TRBV7-2
size: -
length: 18
CDR3: CASSLIRTSGRGYNEQFF

V: TRBV14
size: -
length: 14
CDR3: CASSQDRGTGKAFF

V: TRBV5-1
size: few
length: 14
CDR3: CASSRGISRNTIYF

V: TRBV2
size: once
length: 15
CDR3: CASSDARWGNYGYTF

V: TRBV19
size: -
length: 16
CDR3: CASSVLQGSGANVLTF

V: TRBV11-2
size: -
length: 13
CDR3: CASQGPYQETQYF

V: TRBV7-6
size: -
length: 15
CDR3: CASSSTPQWNLPQYF

V: TRBV6-1
size: once
length: 16
CDR3: CASSANGGLPREKLFF

V: TRBV9
size: few
length: 15
CDR3: CASSVGGGVGTEAFF

V: TRBV18
size: -
length: 16
CDR3: CASSPDNRAYKDGYTF

V: TRBV19
size: -
length: 14
CDR3: CASSILGGYNEQFF

V: TRBV6-5
size: -
length: 12
CDR3: CASSQGDSPLHF

V: TRBV7-8
size: -
length: 13
CDR3: CASSLPSDLEQYF

V: TRBV11-2
size: -
length: 14
CDR3: CASSFRQARDTQYF

V: TRBV4-1
size: -
length: 16
CDR3: CASSRSGGLAAYEQYF

V: TRBV3-1/TRBV3-2
size: -
length: 14
CDR3: CASSRSGRTDTQYF

V: TRBV7-9
size: -
length: 15
CDR3: CASSRAISGTGELFF

V: TRBV7-2
size: -
length: 13
CDR3: CASSPIVNTEAFF

V: TRBV12-3/TRBV12-4
size: -
length: 10
CDR3: CASRADTQYF

V: TRBV9
size: once
length: 15
CDR3: CASSPELGEGMGYTF

V: TRBV28
size: -
length: 14
CDR3: CASSFWDRTYGYTF

V: TRBV23-1
size: -
length: 15
CDR3: CASSQADRAGGIQYF

V: TRBV18
size: -
length: 13
CDR3: CASSPSGTDNEYF

V: TRBV30
size: -
length: 14
CDR3: CAWRETGWSDTQYF

V: TRBV29-1
size: -
length: 13
CDR3: CSVEGLANEKLFF

V: TRBV6-5
size: once
length: 12
CDR3: CASSYSRGGYTF

V: TRBV19
size: -
length: 14
CDR3: CASKLGILNTEAFF

V: TRBV6-4
size: -
length: 15
CDR3: CASSDSNSGANVLTF